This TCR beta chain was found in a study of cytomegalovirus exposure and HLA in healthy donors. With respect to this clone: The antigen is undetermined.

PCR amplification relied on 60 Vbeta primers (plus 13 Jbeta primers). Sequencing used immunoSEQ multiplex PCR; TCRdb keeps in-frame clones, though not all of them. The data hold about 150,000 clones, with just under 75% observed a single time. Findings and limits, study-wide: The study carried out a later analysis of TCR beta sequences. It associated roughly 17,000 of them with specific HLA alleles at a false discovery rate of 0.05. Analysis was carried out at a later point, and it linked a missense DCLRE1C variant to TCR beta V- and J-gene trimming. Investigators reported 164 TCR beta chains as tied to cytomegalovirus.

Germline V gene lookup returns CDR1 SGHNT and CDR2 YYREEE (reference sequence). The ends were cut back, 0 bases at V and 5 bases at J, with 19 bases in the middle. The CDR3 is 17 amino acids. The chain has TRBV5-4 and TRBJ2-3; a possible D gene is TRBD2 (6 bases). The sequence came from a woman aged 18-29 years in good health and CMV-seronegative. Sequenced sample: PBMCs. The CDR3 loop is CASSLGSRRERLDTQYF. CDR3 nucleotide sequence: TGTGCCAGCAGCTTGGGAAGCCGACGGGAGAGGTTAGATACGCAGTATTTT.